This record looks at one TCR beta chain sequence and its context. Antigen unknown. V shed 3 bases and J 6 bases; nucleotides not matched to a gene: 6. This CDR3 comprises 15 residues. Germline V gene data show CDR1 as MDHEN and CDR2 as SYDVKM. The entry originates in a study of blood T cells in healthy people across ages. Study information: About one barcoded beta molecule per two T cells came from capture by template switching. Study-wide findings and caveats: A roughly linear age-dependent decrease characterized TCR beta diversity per million T cells.

It was with a sample-barcoded 5' primer and a J-beta primer mix that a second PCR of roughly 6 to 11 cycles was run. Every sample gave at least 3 million paired-end reads containing CDR3. Via MiXCR, TCRdb re-called the 5' RACE reads, giving one row per CDR3 protein. The sample has roughly 1.9 million distinct CDR3 sequences, roughly two fifths seen once. The TCR originated in a human donor in good health. Sequencing used blood. This chain joins TRBV28 and TRBJ2-1; TRBD1 agrees at 9 bases. The CDR3 DNA reads as TGTGCCAGCAGTTTTGGGACAGGGAGGCTCAATGAGCAGTTCTTC. This encodes CASSFGTGRLNEQFF.